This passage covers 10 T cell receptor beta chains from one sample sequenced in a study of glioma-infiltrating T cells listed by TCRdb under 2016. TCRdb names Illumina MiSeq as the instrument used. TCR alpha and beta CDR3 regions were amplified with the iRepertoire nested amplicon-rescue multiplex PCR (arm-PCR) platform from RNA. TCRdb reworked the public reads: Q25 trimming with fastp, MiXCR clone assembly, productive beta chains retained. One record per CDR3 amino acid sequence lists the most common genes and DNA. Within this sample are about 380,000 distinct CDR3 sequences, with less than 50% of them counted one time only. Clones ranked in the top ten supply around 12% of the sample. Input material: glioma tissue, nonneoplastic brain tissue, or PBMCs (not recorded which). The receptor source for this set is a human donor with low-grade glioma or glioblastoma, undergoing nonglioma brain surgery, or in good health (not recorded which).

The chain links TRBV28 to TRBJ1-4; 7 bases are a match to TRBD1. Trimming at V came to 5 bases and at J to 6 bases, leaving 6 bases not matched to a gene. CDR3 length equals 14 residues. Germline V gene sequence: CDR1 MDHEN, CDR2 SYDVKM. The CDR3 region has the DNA TGTGCCAGCAGTCCGGGACAGATGGATGAAAAACTGTTTTTT. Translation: CASSPGQMDEKLFF.

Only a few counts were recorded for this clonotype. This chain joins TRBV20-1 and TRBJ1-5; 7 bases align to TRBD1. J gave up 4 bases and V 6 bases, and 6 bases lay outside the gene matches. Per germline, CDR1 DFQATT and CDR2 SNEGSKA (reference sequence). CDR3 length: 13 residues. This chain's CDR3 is CSAKTGPNQPQHF. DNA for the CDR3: TGCAGTGCGAAGACAGGGCCTAATCAGCCCCAGCATTTT.

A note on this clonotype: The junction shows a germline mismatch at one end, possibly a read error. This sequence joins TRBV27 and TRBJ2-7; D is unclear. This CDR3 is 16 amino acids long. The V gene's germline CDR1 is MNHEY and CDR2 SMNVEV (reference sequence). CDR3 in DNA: TGTGCCGGCAGCCAAATGGGGTTTGCGGCGGTCAATGAGCAGTACTTC. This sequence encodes CAGSQMGFAAVNEQYF.

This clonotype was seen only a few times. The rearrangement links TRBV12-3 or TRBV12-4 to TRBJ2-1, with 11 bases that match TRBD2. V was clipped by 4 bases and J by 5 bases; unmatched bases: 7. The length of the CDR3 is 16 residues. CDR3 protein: CASSSRLAGRHNEQFF. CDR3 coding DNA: TGTGCCAGCAGTTCGCGACTAGCGGGAAGGCACAATGAGCAGTTCTTC.

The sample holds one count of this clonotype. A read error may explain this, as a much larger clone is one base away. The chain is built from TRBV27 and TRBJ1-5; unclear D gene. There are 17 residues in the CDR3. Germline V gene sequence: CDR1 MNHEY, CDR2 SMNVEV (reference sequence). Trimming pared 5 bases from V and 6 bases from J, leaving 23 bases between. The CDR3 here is CASSTINRERASQPQHF. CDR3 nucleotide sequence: TGTGCCAGCAGTACTATAAACCGGGAAAGGGCGAGTCAGCCCCAGCATTTT.

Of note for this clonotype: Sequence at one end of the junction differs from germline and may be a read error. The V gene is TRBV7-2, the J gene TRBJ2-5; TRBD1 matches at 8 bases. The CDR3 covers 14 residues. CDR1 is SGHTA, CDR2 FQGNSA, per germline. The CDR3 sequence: CACSLRDRQETQYF. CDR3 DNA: TGTGCCTGCAGCCTACGGGACAGGCAAGAGACCCAGTACTTC. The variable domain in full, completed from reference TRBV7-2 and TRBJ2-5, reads GAGVSQSPSNKVTEKGKDVELRCDPISGHTALYWYRQSLGQGLEFLIYFQGNSAPDKSGLPSDRFSAERTGGSVSTLTIQRTQQEDSAVYLCACSLRDRQETQYFGPGTRLLVL.

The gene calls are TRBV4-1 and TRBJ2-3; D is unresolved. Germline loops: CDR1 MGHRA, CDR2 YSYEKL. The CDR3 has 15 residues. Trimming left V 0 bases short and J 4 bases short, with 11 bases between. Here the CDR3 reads CASSQDRTVADTQYF. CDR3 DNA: TGCGCCAGCAGCCAAGATCGTACGGTGGCAGATACGCAGTATTTT.

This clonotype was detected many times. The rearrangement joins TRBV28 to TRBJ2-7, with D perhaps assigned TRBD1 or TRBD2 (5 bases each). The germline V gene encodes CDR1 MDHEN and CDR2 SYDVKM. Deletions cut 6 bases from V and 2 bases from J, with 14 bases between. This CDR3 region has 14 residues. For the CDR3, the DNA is TGTGCCAGCAGCCCTGGCCGGGGCCCCTACGAGCAGTACTTC. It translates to CASSPGRGPYEQYF.

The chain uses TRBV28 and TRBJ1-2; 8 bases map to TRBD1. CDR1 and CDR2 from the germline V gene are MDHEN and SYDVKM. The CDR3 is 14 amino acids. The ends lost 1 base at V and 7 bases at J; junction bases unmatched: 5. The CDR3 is CASSLSGGVGGYTF. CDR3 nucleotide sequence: TGTGCCAGCAGTTTATCAGGGGGCGTAGGTGGCTACACCTTC.

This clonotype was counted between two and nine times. As DNA, the CDR3 is TGTGCCAGCTACTCCGGACAGACGAACACTGAAGCTTTCTTT. It specifies CASYSGQTNTEAFF. V is TRBV2 and J is TRBJ1-1; maybe TRBD1 (6 bases). Trimming cost V 8 bases and J 1 base, with 14 bases left between them. This CDR3 is 14 amino acids long. The germline V gene has CDR1 SNHLY and CDR2 FYNNEI.